This T cell receptor beta chain stems from a study of post-analysis software for immune sequencing data. Points from the study as a whole: Controls had lower frequencies than patients of 4 or 5 TRBV segments, which included TRBV5-6, TRBV5-1 and TRBV20-1.

CDR1 LGHDT and CDR2 YNNKEL come from the germline V gene (reference sequence). Trimming at V came to 1 base and at J to 5 bases, leaving 10 bases not matched to a gene. The CDR3 loop spans 18 amino acids. Unique molecular identifiers featured in each of the TCR beta cDNA libraries. MiXCR, applied by TCRdb to the PCR reads, yields one record per CDR3 protein. Here the sample spans approximately 250,000 distinct CDR3 sequences, 35% to 40% being singletons. This clonotype was counted ten times or more. Its specificity is not known. The TCR was taken from a girl between 5 and 17 years old with multiple sclerosis. This chain joins TRBV3-1 and TRBJ2-1; 11 bases map to TRBD2. Material for sequencing was blood. CDR3 residues: CASSQGYPASGGNNEQFF. The CDR3 region has the DNA TGTGCCAGCAGCCAAGGTTACCCTGCTAGCGGGGGGAACAATGAGCAGTTCTTC.